The source of this T cell receptor beta chain is a study of cytomegalovirus exposure and HLA in healthy donors. Study-wide findings and caveats: Specific recognition of CMV antigens was confirmed in vitro for a few chains (all CMV-associated). Analyses of presence/absence relied on an assumption of roughly uniform sequencing depth across donors. Evidence from a later analysis indicated that most CMV-associated TCR beta chains looked HLA-restricted. Being indistinguishable, some V segments were excluded, TRBV6-2 and TRBV6-3 among them.

A multiplex PCR was run with 60 Vbeta primers and 13 Jbeta primers. Here immunoSEQ multiplex PCR was the method, and the copy in TCRdb shows in-frame clones only, minus some. The sample carries around 130,000 clones, about 85% recorded once. For this clone: The antigen is not known.

The CDR3 runs 14 residues. Trimming shortened V by 2 bases and J by 7 bases, and 14 bases separated the two germline ends. The germline V gene has CDR1 MNHEY and CDR2 SMNVEV (reference sequence). The origin of this receptor is a boy between 10 and 17 years old in good health and CMV-seronegative. This chain links TRBV27 with TRBJ1-1, with unresolved D. The sequenced sample consisted of PBMCs. For the CDR3, the DNA is TGTGCCAGCAGTTTAGGGGAGGGAAGGGTTGAAGCTTTCTTT. The encoded protein is CASSLGEGRVEAFF.